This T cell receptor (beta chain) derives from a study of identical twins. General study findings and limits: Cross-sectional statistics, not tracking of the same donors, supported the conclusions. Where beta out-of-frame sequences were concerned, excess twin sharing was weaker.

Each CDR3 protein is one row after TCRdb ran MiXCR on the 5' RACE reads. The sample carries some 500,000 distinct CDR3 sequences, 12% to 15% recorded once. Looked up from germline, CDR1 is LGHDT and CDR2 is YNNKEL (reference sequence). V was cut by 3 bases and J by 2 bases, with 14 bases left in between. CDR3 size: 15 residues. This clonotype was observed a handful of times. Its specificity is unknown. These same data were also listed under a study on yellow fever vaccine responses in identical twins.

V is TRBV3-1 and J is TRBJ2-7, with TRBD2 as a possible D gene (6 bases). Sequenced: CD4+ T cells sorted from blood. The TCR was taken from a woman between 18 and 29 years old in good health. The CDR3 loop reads CASSQPGTPPYEQYF. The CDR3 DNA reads TGTGCCAGCAGCCAGCCCGGGACTCCACCCTACGAGCAGTACTTC.